This note documents a single TCR beta chain sequence. This record comes from a study of blood T cell repertoires in COVID-19. Study background: T cells, B-cell-depleted T cells, or PBMCs supplied cDNA or gDNA.

Some clones are missing from TCRdb's copy, which holds only in-frame ones; the method was immunoSEQ multiplex PCR. Of 100,000 to 150,000 clones in the sample, 88% are singletons; the top ten hold 0.88%. Germline CDR1 reads LGHNA; CDR2 reads YSLEER. The CDR3 is 15 residues long. V dropped 3 bases and J dropped 5; count of bases not matched to a gene: 7. The chain is built from TRBV4-3 and TRBJ2-7, with TRBD2 identical over 10 bases. The TCR comes from a woman in her 50s with active or convalescent COVID-19. Sample: peripheral blood. CDR3 in DNA: TGCGCCAGCAGCCATGGGCTAGCGGGAGAAAACGAGCAGTACTTC. This gives the protein CASSHGLAGENEQYF.